This T cell receptor beta chain was observed in a study of T cell responses to AZD1222 COVID-19 vaccine. Overall study results and limits: Clonal diversity was possibly underestimated, and the donors were mostly white British, with more females.

This CDR3 region has 16 residues. Trimming took off 0 bases at V and 1 base at J, with 9 bases between the two ends. CDR1 is KGHSH, CDR2 LQKENI, per germline. Profiling relied on immunoSEQ multiplex PCR, and the TCRdb table lists in-frame clones only, not all of them. The sample totals about 140,000 clones; its top ten clones hold 2% to 2.5%. Notes on this clone: Its antigen is currently unknown.

Sample: peripheral blood. The J gene is TRBJ1-4, the V gene TRBV18; D ambiguous. The TCR was taken from an adult in good health. CDR3 residues: CASSPPPAGTNEKLFF. The CDR3 nucleotides read TGTGCCAGCTCACCACCGCCGGCAGGAACTAATGAAAAACTGTTTTTT.